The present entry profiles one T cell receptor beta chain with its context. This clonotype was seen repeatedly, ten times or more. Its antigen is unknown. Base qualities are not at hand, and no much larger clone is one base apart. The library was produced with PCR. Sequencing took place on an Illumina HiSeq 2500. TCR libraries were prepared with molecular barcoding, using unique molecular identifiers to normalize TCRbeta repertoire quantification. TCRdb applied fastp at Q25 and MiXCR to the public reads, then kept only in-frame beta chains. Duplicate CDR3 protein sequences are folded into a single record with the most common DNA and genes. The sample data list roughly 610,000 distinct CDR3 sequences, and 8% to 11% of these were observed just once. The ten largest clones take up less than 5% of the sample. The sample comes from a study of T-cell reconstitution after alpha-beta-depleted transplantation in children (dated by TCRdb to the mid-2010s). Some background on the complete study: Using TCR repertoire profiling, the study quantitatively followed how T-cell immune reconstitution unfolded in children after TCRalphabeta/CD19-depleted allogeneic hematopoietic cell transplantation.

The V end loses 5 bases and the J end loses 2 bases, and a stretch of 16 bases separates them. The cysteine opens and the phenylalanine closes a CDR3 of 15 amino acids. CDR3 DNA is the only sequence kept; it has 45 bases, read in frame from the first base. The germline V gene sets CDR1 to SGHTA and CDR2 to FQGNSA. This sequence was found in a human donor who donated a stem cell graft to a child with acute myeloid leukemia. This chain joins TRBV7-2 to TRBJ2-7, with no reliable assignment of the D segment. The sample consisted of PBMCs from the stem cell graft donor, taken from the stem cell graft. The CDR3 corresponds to CASSPSRLTTYEQYF. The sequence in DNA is TGTGCCAGCAGCCCCTCAAGGCTCACCACCTACGAGCAGTACTTC.